Listed below are T cell receptor beta chains from one sample, sequenced in a study of blood T cells in healthy people across ages. TCRdb called the 5' RACE reads again in MiXCR, with one record for every CDR3 protein. The sample contains some 760,000 distinct CDR3 sequences, approximately 25% of which appear only once. The same sample was also studied in work on T cells of mothers and their children.

The specimen was blood. All receptors come from a boy aged 5-17 years in good health. Each CDR3 is given with its conserved first and last residue. The D gene is left open where the match is weak. The size field is filled for only some rows; it gives once, few, many or a size class.

v_gene	d_gene	abundance	j_gene	CDR3aa	CDR3nt
TRBV7-9	-	-	TRBJ1-5	CASSPPGTPNQPQHF	TGTGCCAGCAGCCCCCCCGGGACACCTAATCAGCCCCAGCATTTT
TRBV4-1	TRBD2	-	TRBJ2-1	CASSRATSGSYNEQFF	TGCGCCAGCAGCCGGGCTACTAGCGGGAGTTACAATGAGCAGTTCTTC
TRBV28	TRBD1	-	TRBJ1-4	CASSAQGAPNEKLFF	TGTGCCAGCAGCGCACAGGGGGCGCCTAATGAAAAACTGTTTTTT
TRBV29-1	-	few	TRBJ1-2	CSVPGRNYGYTF	TGCAGCGTTCCAGGACGAAACTATGGCTACACCTTC
TRBV27	-	-	TRBJ2-4	CASSSLLVRDIQYF	TGTGCCAGCAGTTCCTTACTAGTACGTGACATTCAGTACTTC
TRBV12-3/TRBV12-4	TRBD1	many	TRBJ2-1	CASRRTGNNEQFF	TGTGCCAGCAGGAGGACAGGGAACAATGAGCAGTTCTTC
TRBV9	-	-	TRBJ2-1	CASGRYNEQFF	TGTGCCAGCGGACGCTACAATGAGCAGTTCTTC
TRBV5-1	TRBD2	-	TRBJ2-7	CASGLERGGLHEQYF	TGCGCCAGCGGGTTGGAGCGGGGGGGCCTGCACGAGCAGTACTTC
TRBV7-9	-	few	TRBJ2-7	CASSWSTSTVLSYEQYF	TGTGCCAGCAGCTGGTCAACCAGCACCGTTTTATCCTACGAGCAGTACTTC
TRBV20-1	-	few	TRBJ2-5	CSARDITEQETQYF	TGCAGTGCTAGAGATATCACAGAACAAGAGACCCAGTACTTC
TRBV4-1	TRBD1	-	TRBJ2-7	CASSRAGQGEGEQYF	TGCGCCAGCAGCCGGGCCGGCCAGGGGGAAGGCGAGCAGTACTTC